Below are 16 T cell receptor beta chains sequenced from a single sample in a study of cytomegalovirus exposure and HLA in healthy donors. With 60 Vbeta and 13 Jbeta primers, the PCR was carried out. The assay was immunoSEQ multiplex PCR, and TCRdb's table has in-frame clones only and misses some. The sample consists of around 64,000 clones, 75% to 85% of them appearing once. Sequenced material: PBMCs. These receptors were taken from a man aged 18 to 29 in good health and CMV-seropositive.

CDR3 in DNA: TGTGCCAGCAGTGGGAGGACAGAAAACACTGAAGCTTTCTTT. Its translation: CASSGRTENTEAFF. The chain carries TRBV2 and TRBJ1-1; maybe TRBD1 (6 bases). Germline assignment: CDR1 SNHLY and CDR2 FYNNEI. V was trimmed by 4 bases and J by 2 bases, leaving 11 bases between them. This CDR3 contains 14 residues.

The V gene is TRBV2, the J gene TRBJ2-7, with TRBD2 identical over 13 bases. The CDR3 has 14 residues. V lost 8 bases, J lost 1 base, and 2 bases stayed unmatched. From germline, CDR1 is SNHLY and CDR2 FYNNEI. CDR3 loop: CASSTSGGSYEQYF. In DNA form, the CDR3 reads TGTGCCAGCTCGACTAGCGGGGGGTCCTACGAGCAGTACTTC.

The CDR3: CASSQETVINTEAFF. CDR3 DNA: TGTGCCAGCAGCCAAGAGACAGTGATAAACACTGAAGCTTTCTTT. The chain uses TRBV14 and TRBJ1-1; TRBD1 might be the D (5 bases). V lost 0 bases and J lost 2, with 10 bases in between. There are 15 residues in the CDR3. The germline V gene has CDR1 SGHDN and CDR2 FVKESK.

This clone appeared a few times. The chain joins TRBV6-5 to TRBJ2-7; TRBD1 matches 9 bases. This CDR3 spans 11 amino acids. V trimming: 7 bases; J trimming: 6 bases; junction bases outside the gene matches: 1. Germline V lookup: CDR1 MNHEY, CDR2 SVGAGI. The CDR3 DNA reads as TGTGCCAGCACGACAGGGGGCGAGCAGTACTTC. It is translated as CASTTGGEQYF.

V gene TRBV6-5 combines with J gene TRBJ2-7; a weak D match, TRBD1 (8 bases). Trimming took off 5 bases at V and 6 bases at J, with 17 bases between the two ends. CDR3 length: 14 residues. Germline CDR1 is MNHEY and CDR2 is SVGAGI. This CDR3 is CASSGRTGRAEQYF. The DNA of the CDR3 is TGTGCCAGCAGTGGCCGGACAGGGAGGGCCGAGCAGTACTTC.

By share of the sample, this clone is medium-sized. The V call is TRBV7-9, the J call TRBJ1-2, with 8 bases that match TRBD1. The CDR3 has 17 residues. The germline V gene has CDR1 SEHNR and CDR2 FQNEAQ (reference sequence). V dropped 2 bases and J dropped 8; count of bases not matched to a gene: 16. In DNA form, the CDR3 reads TGTGCCAGCAGCTTAAGTTACGAGACAGGGGAGCTCTGGGGCTACACCTTC. This sequence encodes CASSLSYETGELWGYTF.

V and J are TRBV29-1 and TRBJ1-5; D gene ambiguous. Deletions cut 4 bases from V and 3 bases from J, with 7 bases between. Germline loops: CDR1 SQVTM, CDR2 ANQGSEA. The CDR3 length is 12 residues. The CDR3 sequence: CSVGQNNQPQHF. In DNA form, the CDR3 reads TGCAGCGTTGGACAAAACAATCAGCCCCAGCATTTT.

A single count supports this clone. Other DNA sequences in this sample translate to the same CDR3. The rearrangement joins TRBV5-1 to TRBJ1-2; D is perhaps TRBD1 (5 bases). V was trimmed by 0 bases and J by 1 base, leaving 7 bases between them. CDR3 length: 14 residues. Per germline, CDR1 SGHRS and CDR2 YFSETQ. CDR3 in DNA: TGCGCCAGCAGCTTGGCCGGGGGTAACTATGGCTACACCTTC. Its protein product is CASSLAGGNYGYTF.

This sequence joins TRBV13 and TRBJ2-7; TRBD1 matches at 7 bases. The V segment lost 4 bases and the J segment 5 bases; nucleotides outside the gene matches: 2. The CDR3 spans 12 residues. Germline V gene data show CDR1 as PRHDT and CDR2 as FYEKMQ (reference sequence). For the CDR3, the DNA is TGTGCCAGCAGCTACAGGGGAAACGAGCAGTACTTC. Protein product: CASSYRGNEQYF.

The J gene is TRBJ2-7, the V gene TRBV28, with 8 bases fitting TRBD1. CDR1 is MDHEN and CDR2 is SYDVKM in the germline V gene. The CDR3 has 12 amino acids. Trimming took 6 bases from V and 5 from J; bases not matched to a gene: 3. CDR3 protein: CASRGQEDEQYF. The CDR3 DNA reads as TGTGCCAGCAGGGGACAGGAGGACGAGCAGTACTTC.

V usage is TRBV5-1 and J usage is TRBJ1-2; D is perhaps TRBD1 (5 bases). V was clipped by 0 bases and J by 8 bases, with 14 bases between them. Germline V gene data show CDR1 as SGHRS and CDR2 as YFSETQ. This CDR3 has 14 amino acids. The CDR3 sequence is CASSLEVGEGGYTF. The CDR3 bases are TGCGCCAGCAGCTTGGAAGTAGGGGAGGGAGGCTACACCTTC.

This clone was counted only a few times. V gene TRBV9 combines with J gene TRBJ2-1, with 7 bases lining up with TRBD1. The CDR3 covers 19 residues. CDR1 and CDR2 (germline): SGDLS, YYNGEE. Trimming cost V 6 bases and J 6 bases; bases outside gene matches: 24. The CDR3 loop is CASNGSPTKRDSSRNEQFF. The CDR3 DNA reads TGTGCCAGCAACGGATCCCCGACTAAACGGGACAGTTCTCGCAATGAGCAGTTCTTC. The full variable domain, its missing parts supplied by reference TRBV9 and TRBJ2-1, is DSGVTQTPKHLITATGQRVTLRCSPRSGDLSVYWYQQSLDQGLQFLIQYYNGEERAKGNILERFSAQQFPDLHSELNLSSLELGDSALYFCASNGSPTKRDSSRNEQFFGPGTRLTVL.

The chain joins TRBV2 to TRBJ1-1; perhaps TRBD1 as D (6 bases). This CDR3 has 16 amino acids. V gave up 2 bases and J gave up 2 bases, with 15 bases separating them. Germline values: CDR1 SNHLY, CDR2 FYNNEI. The CDR3 sequence is CASSERAGEFNTEAFF. DNA of the CDR3: TGTGCCAGCAGTGAACGGGCAGGGGAATTTAACACTGAAGCTTTCTTT.

This clone was detected only a few times. The chain combines TRBV27 with TRBJ1-4; D is perhaps TRBD1 (6 bases). Per germline, CDR1 MNHEY and CDR2 SMNVEV (reference sequence). The CDR3 is 13 amino acids. Trimming removed 8 bases at V and 7 bases at J, with 14 bases between. In DNA form, the CDR3 reads TGTGCCAGCCGACCGGGGGGCTTTGAAAAACTGTTTTTT. As protein: CASRPGGFEKLFF. Looking up the rest from reference TRBV27 and TRBJ1-4 gives the full variable domain: EAQVTQNPRYLITVTGKKLTVTCSQNMNHEYMSWYRQDPGLGLRQIYYSMNVEVTDKGDVPEGYKVSRKEKRNFPLILESPSPNQTSLYFCASRPGGFEKLFFGSGTQLSVL.

The genes are TRBV19 and TRBJ1-1; the D is unclear. V lost 6 bases, J lost 0 bases, and 8 bases lay in between. Germline CDR1 LNHDA, CDR2 SQIVND (reference sequence). The CDR3 contains 13 residues. DNA of the CDR3: TGTGCCAGTAGGGAGATAATGAACACTGAAGCTTTCTTT. Its protein is CASREIMNTEAFF.

A few counts support this clone. The rearrangement joins TRBV7-9 to TRBJ2-7; 8 positions agree with TRBD1. The V and J ends lost 3 bases and 7 bases, in that order; junction bases with no gene match: 5. The CDR3 has 13 amino acids. Germline values: CDR1 SEHNR, CDR2 FQNEAQ (reference sequence). The CDR3 loop reads CASSFQGAGEQYF. In DNA, the CDR3 is TGTGCCAGCAGCTTCCAGGGGGCAGGGGAGCAGTACTTC.